Here is one TCR beta chain with its context. The antigen this receptor binds is unknown. The read is 3 residues too short to cover the CDR3 end, so that end is filled in from the germline J gene. This sample is drawn from a study of T cells in women clearing cervical HPV infection (dated 2018 in TCRdb). About the investigation overall: The cases were 25 to 30 women with histologically confirmed HPV16-related CIN3 or worse, and 2 of those women had invasive cancers. The exploratory proof-of-principle case-control study was nested within the Guanacaste HPV Natural History Study in Costa Rica and compared TCR repertoires across cervical HPV16 outcomes. Among cases, blood sampling came a median of roughly 150 days after lesion detection, with an interquartile range of about 80 to 230 days. Blood from cases was collected at the visit where the lesion was first found, while blood from controls was collected once the infection could no longer be detected. Cases had a median age of about 34 years and controls had a median age of about 41, with no significant differences in baseline characteristics. Cases were matched to controls by age within five years and by the year the sample was collected. In the parent cohort, around 10,000 women aged 18 or older were enrolled in Guanacaste, Costa Rica, during about 1993 to 1994 and then followed for under nine years. Since HLA typing was available for only a few women, HLA type could not be ruled out as a confounder. Controls were 25 or so women whose single incident HPV16 infection cleared within 12 months without precancer or cancer developing. Quality controls consisted of five blinded duplicates per group, for a total of some 60 samples made up of roughly 50 participants and about 10 replicates. General conclusions and limits of the study: Because T-cell numbers per sample were unknown, differences in richness could reflect varying T-cell content rather than repertoire biology. By combining richness with V gene abundances, random forest classifiers separated cases from controls with an estimated AUC of 0.83. TRBV6-7 relative abundance was lower in cases than in controls (roughly 0.11% versus 0.16%; Bonferroni P = 0.0008). CIN3+ cases had significantly higher TCR repertoire richness than controls across sequencing depths, but evenness did not differ between the groups. The cross-sectional design could not show whether the associations came before the infection or were a result of it, and neither effector/memory subsets nor HPV-specific T cells were isolated.

TCR beta CDR3 regions were amplified by multiplex PCR using the immunoSEQ assay from an average of roughly 1,100 ng genomic DNA per sample. The assay corrected primer bias using a complete synthetic TCR repertoire to establish an amplification baseline. Amplicons were sequenced on the Illumina platform. As for how the authors treated the data: Sequence errors were corrected by clustering with frequency ratios and a modified nearest-neighbor algorithm, and the sequences were then analyzed in the immunoSEQ Analyzer using IMGT gene definitions. At each rarefaction depth, TCR richness and evenness were averaged over 20 rarefaction repeats, and samples with fewer sequences than the depth were excluded. Wilcoxon rank sum tests with FDR correction were used to compare relative abundances of V, D and J genes between the groups. Blinded duplicates gave an intraclass correlation of around 95% for TCR richness and an average of roughly 76% across over 65 gene segments. TCRdb holds this immuneACCESS table with in-frame rearrangements only. Some clones are missing; in checked studies, unresolved V genes explain under half, and the rest has no known cause. D and trimming come from the DNA, and the V and J calls and clone size come from that table. The sample has around 23,000 clones on record. About 5.7% of the sample lies in the top ten.

Every participant had a single incident cervical HPV16 infection, and women with prevalent HPV16 infections were excluded. Cervical HPV DNA was detected by MY09/MY11 PCR and genotyped by dot-blot hybridization. More than 14 mL of heparinized blood were centrifuged, and the buffy coat was split into aliquots, frozen at -30 degrees C, and then kept at -80 degrees C. QIAGEN kits were used to extract genomic DNA from buffy coat specimens. Cut back by 3 bases and 7 bases, the V and J ends lie 13 bases apart. From the germline V gene (reference sequence), CDR1 is SEHNR and CDR2 is FQNEAQ. Taken from cysteine to phenylalanine, the CDR3 has 14 residues. The DNA shown is the part of the CDR3 that was read: 33 bases, in frame from base 1.

The TCR was taken from a woman between 18 and 75 years old with a cervical HPV16 infection that either progressed to CIN3+ or cleared (not recorded which). Sequencing was carried out using blood buffy coat. In this chain, TRBV7-9 is recombined with TRBJ1-5; TRBD1 might be the D gene, on 5 matching bases. The CDR3 region has the sequence CASSFGGSGQPQHF. The CDR3 bases that were read are TGTGCCAGCAGCTTTGGGGGGAGCGGGCAGCCC.